The 13 T cell receptor beta chains listed next were all sequenced from one sample in a study of shared clonotypes between healthy human individuals (dated by TCRdb to about 2020). Library preparation used the immunoSEQ multiplex PCR assay. Not all clones reach the TCRdb copy of this immuneACCESS table, which keeps in-frame sequences only. Checked studies attribute under half of the gap to unresolved V genes and leave the rest unexplained. In this sample the table shows 2 million to 2.5 million clones, about 95% of which occur a single time. The top ten constitute around 1.1% of the sample. CD8 naive samples were obtained by positive selection for CCR7 among CD45RO-negative cells, yielding a CD45RA+CCR7+ population from which TemRA cells were excluded. Sequencing was carried out using naive CD8+ T cells sorted from blood. The cell subset or site label for this specimen denotes: CD45RA+CCR7+. The receptors originated from a man aged 18 to 30 in good health.

The V call is TRBV11-2, the J call TRBJ1-6, with 10 bases fitting TRBD1. Germline V gene sequence: CDR1 SGHAT, CDR2 FQNNGV. V lost 5 bases and J lost 8; bases outside the gene matches: 0. This CDR3 region has 13 residues. The CDR3 is CASSGQGDSPLHF. CDR3 nucleotide sequence: TGTGCCAGCAGCGGACAGGGGGATTCACCCCTCCACTTT.

The V gene is TRBV5-6, the J gene TRBJ2-7; 8 bases agree with TRBD2. V shed 2 bases and J 3 bases; nucleotides not matched to a gene: 4. The CDR3 has 14 residues. Germline CDR1 SGHDT, CDR2 YYEEEE. CDR3 amino acids: CASSFAGGFYEQYF. DNA of the CDR3: TGTGCCAGCAGCTTCGCGGGGGGTTTCTACGAGCAGTACTTC. Supplemented by reference TRBV5-6 and TRBJ2-7, the full variable domain reads DAGVTQSPTHLIKTRGQQVTLRCSPKSGHDTVSWYQQALGQGPQFIFQYYEEEERQRGNFPDRFSGHQFPNYSSELNVNALLLGDSALYLCASSFAGGFYEQYFGPGTRLTVT.

The chain combines TRBV6-1 with TRBJ1-2, with TRBD1 identical over 9 bases. The CDR3 has 13 residues. V gave up 9 bases and J gave up 4 bases; unmatched junction bases: 6. Looked up from germline, CDR1 is MNHNS and CDR2 is SASEGT. In DNA, the CDR3 is TGTGCCAGTAAGGACAGGGGCCCCTATGGCTACACCTTC. It translates to CASKDRGPYGYTF.

The chain joins TRBV19 to TRBJ2-7; D possibly corresponds to TRBD2 (6 bases). V was pared by 0 bases and J by 6 bases, with 12 bases between. Germline assignment: CDR1 LNHDA and CDR2 SQIVND (reference sequence). CDR3 size: 14 residues. DNA of the CDR3: TGTGCCAGTAGTATAGAGCGGGATATCGGCGAGCAGTACTTC. It encodes CASSIERDIGEQYF.

The chain couples TRBV9 to TRBJ1-1; D gene uncertain. CDR1 is SGDLS and CDR2 is YYNGEE in the germline V gene. V lost 1 base to trimming and J lost 6 bases, with 7 bases between them. This CDR3 spans 12 amino acids. DNA of the CDR3: TGTGCCAGCAGCGTAATAGGCTCTGAAGCTTTCTTT. It yields the protein CASSVIGSEAFF. The full variable domain, completed using reference TRBV9 and TRBJ1-1, is DSGVTQTPKHLITATGQRVTLRCSPRSGDLSVYWYQQSLDQGLQFLIQYYNGEERAKGNILERFSAQQFPDLHSELNLSSLELGDSALYFCASSVIGSEAFFGQGTRLTVV.

As for this clone: Additional DNA sequences in this sample encode the identical CDR3. The CDR3 is CASSPGLAGTDTQYF. The CDR3 bases are TGTGCCAGCTCCCCCGGACTAGCGGGCACAGATACGCAGTATTTT. The chain employs TRBV18 and TRBJ2-3; 10 nucleotides align to TRBD2. V dropped 6 bases and J dropped 1; count of bases not matched to a gene: 4. The V gene's germline CDR1 is KGHSH and CDR2 LQKENI. The CDR3 contains 15 residues.

The V and J genes are TRBV4-1 and TRBJ1-4, with TRBD1 identical over 10 bases. V dropped 1 base and J dropped 3; count of bases not matched to a gene: 2. The CDR3 runs 16 residues. Germline-derived CDR1 and CDR2 are MGHRA and YSYEKL. The CDR3 DNA is TGCGCCAGCAGCCAAGTGGGACAGGGGCCTAATGAAAAACTGTTTTTT. Its protein product is CASSQVGQGPNEKLFF.

V gene TRBV7-9 combines with J gene TRBJ2-5, with 13 bases lining up with TRBD2. The CDR3 runs 16 residues. CDR1 SEHNR and CDR2 FQNEAQ come from the germline V gene (reference sequence). V dropped 5 bases and J dropped 1; count of bases not matched to a gene: 4. The CDR3 DNA sequence: TGTGCCAGCAGCCCGTGGACTAGCGGGAGCCAAGAGACCCAGTACTTC. Amino acid sequence: CASSPWTSGSQETQYF.

The chain carries TRBV6-1 and TRBJ1-5; weak D call: TRBD1 (5 bases). In germline, CDR1 is MNHNS, CDR2 SASEGT. This CDR3 is built from 19 residues. With 4 bases removed from V and 2 bases from J, the gap between germline ends came to 24 bases. Here the CDR3 DNA reads TGTGCCAGCAGTGGTTACCCCCCCGTTGAAAGGGGTGGCAATCAGCCCCAGCATTTT. Protein: CASSGYPPVERGGNQPQHF.

This chain joins TRBV27 and TRBJ2-3; possible D gene TRBD1, 6 bases. Germline assignment: CDR1 MNHEY and CDR2 SMNVEV (reference sequence). V lost 1 base and J lost 0, with 11 bases in between. The CDR3 has 16 amino acids. The CDR3 nucleotides are TGTGCCAGCAGTTTATTTCACCAGGGGAGCACAGATACGCAGTATTTT. It is translated as CASSLFHQGSTDTQYF.

V gene TRBV6-5 combines with J gene TRBJ2-7; D call uncertain. This CDR3 region has 15 residues. CDR1 and CDR2 from the germline V gene are MNHEY and SVGAGI. V was shortened by 2 bases and J by 2 bases, with 13 bases between the two germline ends. CDR3 sequence (DNA): TGTGCCAGCAGTTACGGCCTTCTCGGAACCTACGAGCAGTACTTC. As protein: CASSYGLLGTYEQYF.

The chain joins TRBV7-9 to TRBJ1-1; D is undetermined. The ends were cut back, 0 bases at V and 1 base at J, with 9 bases in the middle. Germline-derived CDR1 and CDR2 are SEHNR and FQNEAQ (reference sequence). This CDR3 has 15 residues. CDR3 sequence reads: CASSLAGQENTEAFF. CDR3 sequence (DNA): TGTGCCAGCAGCTTAGCGGGTCAGGAGAACACTGAAGCTTTCTTT.

The chain recombines TRBV6-5 with TRBJ2-7; possible D gene TRBD1, 6 bases. In germline, CDR1 is MNHEY, CDR2 SVGAGI. V shed 0 bases and J shed 4 bases, with 16 bases lying between them. The CDR3 is 16 amino acids. The CDR3: CASSYSNPRGTYEQYF. The CDR3 DNA follows: TGTGCCAGCAGTTACTCGAACCCCAGGGGAACATACGAGCAGTACTTC.